Following are 14 T cell receptor beta chains from one sample sequenced in a study of cytomegalovirus exposure and HLA in healthy donors. Primers for the PCR totalled 60 Vbeta and 13 Jbeta. Only in-frame clones appear in the TCRdb table, and some are missing; sequencing was by immunoSEQ multiplex PCR. The sample lists 150,000 to 200,000 clones, about 81% seen once, with less than 1.6% in the top ten. What was sequenced was PBMCs. These receptors were taken from a girl aged 10-17 years in good health and CMV-seropositive.

This chain joins TRBV5-1 and TRBJ2-3, with 8 bases fitting TRBD1. The V segment lost 3 bases and the J segment 4 bases; nucleotides outside the gene matches: 4. Germline V gives CDR1 SGHRS, CDR2 YFSETQ. The CDR3 covers 14 residues. The CDR3 loop is CASSSKQGADTQYF. The CDR3 DNA sequence: TGCGCCAGCAGCTCTAAACAGGGGGCAGATACGCAGTATTTT.

The CDR3 region is CASSLSVAGGRAQYF. Here the CDR3 DNA reads TGTGCCAGCAGCTTATCTGTAGCGGGGGGGAGGGCCCAGTACTTC. The V gene is TRBV7-8, the J gene TRBJ2-5; 11 nucleotides align to TRBD2. Trimming cost V 2 bases and J 9 bases; bases outside gene matches: 8. The CDR3 consists of 15 residues. Germline V lookup: CDR1 SGHVS, CDR2 FQNEAQ.

The chain has TRBV15 and TRBJ1-2; D ambiguous. The CDR3 sequence is 15 residues long. Germline V gene data show CDR1 as LNHNV and CDR2 as YYDKDF (reference sequence). Trimming left V 0 bases short and J 4 bases short, with 12 bases between. CDR3 protein: CATSRDFEGGYGYTF. CDR3 nucleotide sequence: TGTGCCACCAGCAGAGATTTTGAGGGAGGCTATGGCTACACCTTC.

The V and J genes are TRBV5-1 and TRBJ2-7; 8 bases map to TRBD1. The CDR3 sequence is 15 residues long. Germline CDR1 and CDR2: SGHRS and YFSETQ. V lost 4 bases, J lost 7 bases, and 13 bases stayed unmatched. DNA for the CDR3: TGCGCCAGCAGCAGTCTGACAGGGGCAGGAGGAGAGCAGTACTTC. It specifies CASSSLTGAGGEQYF.

V usage is TRBV5-4 and J usage is TRBJ1-2; D is possibly TRBD1 (6 bases). Germline assignment: CDR1 SGHNT and CDR2 YYREEE (reference sequence). V lost 0 bases and J 6 bases, leaving 15 bases between the germline ends. The CDR3 has 15 residues. CDR3 coding DNA: TGTGCCAGCAGCTTGGTCCCAGGGGCGAGCGATGGCTACACCTTC. Translating gives CASSLVPGASDGYTF.

Worth noting for this clone: Other DNA sequences in this sample translate to the same CDR3. J is TRBJ2-5 and V is TRBV27; 9 bases match TRBD2. Germline assignment: CDR1 MNHEY and CDR2 SMNVEV (reference sequence). This CDR3 region has 14 residues. Trimming removed 3 bases from V and 4 bases from J; junction bases left unmatched: 3. CDR3 nucleotides: TGTGCCAGCAGTTTTAGCGGGGGAGGAGAGACCCAGTACTTC. It codes for CASSFSGGGETQYF.

The gene calls are TRBV6-1 and TRBJ1-1, with D unresolved. Trimming took off 3 bases at V and 0 bases at J, with 17 bases between the two ends. The CDR3 is 17 amino acids. Germline values: CDR1 MNHNS, CDR2 SASEGT. The CDR3: CASSDAGRQFMNTEAFF. CDR3 coding DNA: TGTGCCAGCAGTGACGCAGGCCGACAATTTATGAACACTGAAGCTTTCTTT.

This clone was seen a few times. This chain connects TRBV27 to TRBJ1-5; D possibly corresponds to TRBD1 (6 bases). With 5 bases removed from V and 5 bases from J, the gap between germline ends came to 13 bases. In germline, CDR1 is MNHEY, CDR2 SMNVEV (reference sequence). The CDR3 consists of 14 residues. The CDR3 sequence is CASSGTTGDQPQHF. In DNA, the CDR3 is TGTGCCAGCAGTGGCACGACAGGCGATCAGCCCCAGCATTTT.

The V and J genes are TRBV5-4 and TRBJ2-7; the match to TRBD1 covers 10 bases. The CDR3 is 13 amino acids. The V and J ends lost 4 bases and 5 bases, in that order; junction bases with no gene match: 3. The germline gives CDR1 SGHNT, CDR2 YYREEE (reference sequence). The CDR3 coding sequence is TGTGCCAGCAGCCGAGACAGGGGGCACGAGCAGTACTTC. Residues: CASSRDRGHEQYF.

The chain couples TRBV27 to TRBJ1-1; D unresolved. The CDR3 is 13 residues long. Per the germline V gene, CDR1 is MNHEY and CDR2 is SMNVEV (reference sequence). The V and J ends lost 3 bases and 3 bases respectively, with 8 bases between them. CDR3 in amino acids: CASSFTGDTEAFF. DNA for the CDR3: TGTGCCAGCAGTTTCACCGGGGACACTGAAGCTTTCTTT.

Comments on this clone: This sample includes further DNA sequences coding for the same CDR3. The chain has TRBV28 and TRBJ1-1, with a possible D match to TRBD1 (5 bases). V lost 2 bases, J lost 1 base, and 5 bases lay in between. This CDR3 is 13 amino acids long. Germline CDR1 reads MDHEN; CDR2 reads SYDVKM. The CDR3, as DNA: TGTGCCAGCAGTTTAGGACAGAACACTGAAGCTTTCTTT. Protein product: CASSLGQNTEAFF.

The chain uses TRBV2 and TRBJ1-1; 9 nucleotides agree with TRBD1. CDR3 length: 14 residues. V lost 6 bases, J lost 3 bases, and 5 bases stayed unmatched. Germline V gene sequence: CDR1 SNHLY, CDR2 FYNNEI. As DNA, the CDR3 is TGTGCCAGCAGAAACCGGGACAGGGACACTGAAGCTTTCTTT. This translates into CASRNRDRDTEAFF.

The chain has TRBV6-5 and TRBJ1-1, with D possibly being TRBD1 (6 bases). Per germline, CDR1 MNHEY and CDR2 SVGAGI. The CDR3 consists of 16 residues. The V and J ends lost 0 bases and 4 bases respectively, with 15 bases between them. CDR3 residues: CASSYSTGLVSTEAFF. CDR3 bases: TGTGCCAGCAGTTACTCGACAGGCCTTGTGAGCACTGAAGCTTTCTTT.

The chain links TRBV6-5 to TRBJ1-4; D is undetermined. The V and J ends lost 0 bases and 8 bases respectively, with 7 bases between them. Germline V gene sequence: CDR1 MNHEY, CDR2 SVGAGI. The CDR3 length is 13 residues. Written as DNA, the CDR3 is TGTGCCAGCAGTTACTCCAGGCCAGAAAAACTGTTTTTT. Amino acid sequence: CASSYSRPEKLFF.